Listed below are T cell receptor beta chains from one sample, sequenced in a study of cytomegalovirus exposure and HLA in healthy donors. TCRdb's table, derived via immunoSEQ multiplex PCR, lists solely in-frame clones and lacks some. The sample lists tens of thousands of clones, less than 70% occurring once. The sequenced sample was PBMCs. The receptors originated from a man aged 45-65 years in good health and CMV-seropositive. Each CDR3 is given with its conserved first and last residue. A D gene is named only where the DNA matches it firmly. Part of the rows lack a size; the others show once, few, many or a class for expanded clones.

abundance: -; j_gene: TRBJ2-7; d_gene: -; v_gene: TRBV4-2; CDR3nt: TGTGCCAGCAGCCAAGAATCGGGGATCTCCTACGAGCAGTACTTC; CDR3aa: CASSQESGISYEQYF
abundance: few; j_gene: TRBJ2-2; d_gene: -; v_gene: TRBV28; CDR3nt: TGTGCCAGCAGTCCTAGCTTCCCCCGGGGGATGTTTTTT; CDR3aa: CASSPSFPRGMFF
abundance: -; j_gene: TRBJ1-1; d_gene: TRBD1; v_gene: TRBV30; CDR3nt: TGTGCCTGGACCAGGGACAGCTACACTGAAGCTTTCTTT; CDR3aa: CAWTRDSYTEAFF
abundance: few; j_gene: TRBJ2-1; d_gene: TRBD2; v_gene: TRBV7-9; CDR3nt: TGTGCCAGCAGCATACGGCCAGTCCAGCGGGAAAGCTTTGAGCAGTTCTTC; CDR3aa: CASSIRPVQRESFEQFF
abundance: -; j_gene: TRBJ1-5; d_gene: TRBD1; v_gene: TRBV29-1; CDR3nt: TGCAGCGTTGGGGGGACAGGGGGGAATCAGCCCCAGCATTTT; CDR3aa: CSVGGTGGNQPQHF
abundance: few; j_gene: TRBJ2-5; d_gene: TRBD1; v_gene: TRBV10-3; CDR3nt: TGTGCCATCAGCGACCCAGGGGGTGTAGAGACCCAGTACTTC; CDR3aa: CAISDPGGVETQYF
abundance: -; j_gene: TRBJ2-5; d_gene: TRBD1; v_gene: TRBV29-1; CDR3nt: TGCAGCGTCGGTACCGGGACAGGGGGCCGAAAGACCCAGTACTTC; CDR3aa: CSVGTGTGGRKTQYF
abundance: -; j_gene: TRBJ2-7; d_gene: -; v_gene: TRBV6-5; CDR3nt: TGTGCCAGCAGTTACTCGAATCGGGGATCCCCCTACGAGCAGTACTTC; CDR3aa: CASSYSNRGSPYEQYF
abundance: -; j_gene: TRBJ1-5; d_gene: TRBD1; v_gene: TRBV6-5; CDR3nt: TGTGCCAGCAGCCGACAGGGAGGTCAGCCCCAGCATTTT; CDR3aa: CASSRQGGQPQHF
abundance: few; j_gene: TRBJ2-7; d_gene: TRBD1; v_gene: TRBV5-1; CDR3nt: TGCGCCAGCAGCAGAGAGGACAGGGGAGTGTACGAGCAGTACTTC; CDR3aa: CASSREDRGVYEQYF
abundance: -; j_gene: TRBJ1-5; d_gene: -; v_gene: TRBV6-1; CDR3nt: TGTGCCAGCAGCGCCGACATCTTCAGCAATCAGCCCCAGCATTTT; CDR3aa: CASSADIFSNQPQHF
abundance: -; j_gene: TRBJ1-1; d_gene: TRBD1; v_gene: TRBV2; CDR3nt: TGTGCCAGCAGTGAAATAGGGACAGGGGGAATGAACACTGAAGCTTTCTTT; CDR3aa: CASSEIGTGGMNTEAFF
abundance: once; j_gene: TRBJ2-6; d_gene: -; v_gene: TRBV4-2; CDR3nt: TGTGCCAGCAGCCCGAGGGTAGCTGGGGCCAACGTCCTGACTTTC; CDR3aa: CASSPRVAGANVLTF
abundance: few; j_gene: TRBJ2-6; d_gene: -; v_gene: TRBV30; CDR3nt: TGTGCCTGGAGTGTAGAGGACTCTGGGGCCAACGTCCTGACTTTC; CDR3aa: CAWSVEDSGANVLTF
abundance: -; j_gene: TRBJ2-7; d_gene: TRBD2; v_gene: TRBV28; CDR3nt: TGTGCCAGCAGCCAAGGACTAGCGGATACTAGGGAGCAGTACTTC; CDR3aa: CASSQGLADTREQYF
abundance: -; j_gene: TRBJ2-3; d_gene: TRBD2; v_gene: TRBV6-6; CDR3nt: TGTGCCAGCAGTCGATTAGCGGGAGGGCCCTCCGATACGCAGTATTTT; CDR3aa: CASSRLAGGPSDTQYF
abundance: -; j_gene: TRBJ1-1; d_gene: -; v_gene: TRBV10-3; CDR3nt: TGTGCCATCAATGGACAGATAAACACTGAAGCTTTCTTT; CDR3aa: CAINGQINTEAFF
abundance: -; j_gene: TRBJ2-1; d_gene: -; v_gene: TRBV6-5; CDR3nt: TGTGCCAGCAGTTACATTCGGGGATTGGGGGCCAATGAGCAGTTCTTC; CDR3aa: CASSYIRGLGANEQFF
abundance: -; j_gene: TRBJ1-2; d_gene: TRBD1; v_gene: TRBV9; CDR3nt: TGTGCCAGCAGCCCGTACAGGGGGGGCTACACCTTC; CDR3aa: CASSPYRGGYTF
abundance: -; j_gene: TRBJ1-1; d_gene: TRBD1; v_gene: TRBV30; CDR3nt: TGTGCCTGGAGTGGGACAGGGCAAACTGAAGCTTTCTTT; CDR3aa: CAWSGTGQTEAFF
abundance: -; j_gene: TRBJ2-1; d_gene: TRBD1; v_gene: TRBV28; CDR3nt: TGTGCCAGCAGTTTTGACAGGGGGCCGGGGAATGAGCAGTTCTTC; CDR3aa: CASSFDRGPGNEQFF
abundance: few; j_gene: TRBJ2-7; d_gene: -; v_gene: TRBV7-9; CDR3nt: TGTGCCAGCAGCAACGGGGGGCGCGACGAGCAGTACTTC; CDR3aa: CASSNGGRDEQYF
abundance: -; j_gene: TRBJ2-7; d_gene: -; v_gene: TRBV7-2; CDR3nt: TGTGCCAGCAGCTTAACCAGGCACTCCTACGAGCAGTACTTC; CDR3aa: CASSLTRHSYEQYF
abundance: few; j_gene: TRBJ1-2; d_gene: TRBD1; v_gene: TRBV5-6; CDR3nt: TGTGCCAGCAGCAAAGCTTATTTCGACAGGGACTATGGCTACACCTTC; CDR3aa: CASSKAYFDRDYGYTF
abundance: once; j_gene: TRBJ2-7; d_gene: TRBD2; v_gene: TRBV7-9; CDR3nt: TGTGCCAGCAGCCGAACAGGCTTATCCTGGACTAGTGCCTACGAGCAGTACTTC; CDR3aa: CASSRTGLSWTSAYEQYF
abundance: -; j_gene: TRBJ2-7; d_gene: TRBD2; v_gene: TRBV27; CDR3nt: TGTGCCACGGGTGGACTAGCGGGAGGGAAGCAGTACTTC; CDR3aa: CATGGLAGGKQYF
abundance: few; j_gene: TRBJ2-5; d_gene: -; v_gene: TRBV5-1; CDR3nt: TGCGCCAGCGCGGGACAAGAGACCCAGTACTTC; CDR3aa: CASAGQETQYF
abundance: few; j_gene: TRBJ2-7; d_gene: TRBD2; v_gene: TRBV2; CDR3nt: TGTGCCAGCAGTGAATGGGGGACTAGCGTTTATCCCCGAGGGTCCGAGCAGTACTTC; CDR3aa: CASSEWGTSVYPRGSEQYF
abundance: -; j_gene: TRBJ2-7; d_gene: TRBD1; v_gene: TRBV10-3; CDR3nt: TGTGCCATCACCGACAGGGGCTACGAGCAGTACTTC; CDR3aa: CAITDRGYEQYF
abundance: -; j_gene: TRBJ1-1; d_gene: -; v_gene: TRBV7-9; CDR3nt: TGTGCCAGCACACGGGGTGGGAACACTGAAGCTTTCTTT; CDR3aa: CASTRGGNTEAFF
abundance: once; j_gene: TRBJ1-1; d_gene: TRBD1; v_gene: TRBV28; CDR3nt: TGTGCCAGCAGTAATTCCTGGACAGGGAGCACTGAAGCTTTCTTT; CDR3aa: CASSNSWTGSTEAFF
abundance: -; j_gene: TRBJ2-3; d_gene: TRBD2; v_gene: TRBV5-4; CDR3nt: TGTGCCAGCAGGGGGGGGGATACGCAGTATTTT; CDR3aa: CASRGGDTQYF
abundance: -; j_gene: TRBJ2-5; d_gene: -; v_gene: TRBV7-2; CDR3nt: TGTGCCAGCTCCCGTTGGGCTGAGACCCAGTACTTC; CDR3aa: CASSRWAETQYF
abundance: -; j_gene: TRBJ1-1; d_gene: -; v_gene: TRBV5-6; CDR3nt: TGTGCCAGCAGCGGGCCTATCACTGAAGCTTTCTTT; CDR3aa: CASSGPITEAFF
abundance: -; j_gene: TRBJ1-1; d_gene: TRBD1; v_gene: TRBV30; CDR3nt: TGTGCCTGGAGTGTTTTGATGGGACAGGGATTCAGTGAAGCTTTCTTT; CDR3aa: CAWSVLMGQGFSEAFF
abundance: -; j_gene: TRBJ1-5; d_gene: TRBD1; v_gene: TRBV2; CDR3nt: TGTGCCAGCCGGGGACAGGGGTATCAGCCCCAGCATTTT; CDR3aa: CASRGQGYQPQHF
abundance: -; j_gene: TRBJ1-1; d_gene: TRBD1; v_gene: TRBV5-1; CDR3nt: TGCGCCAGCCGCTGGATTACAGGGGCGGGAACTGAAGCTTTCTTT; CDR3aa: CASRWITGAGTEAFF
abundance: -; j_gene: TRBJ2-1; d_gene: TRBD2; v_gene: TRBV10-2; CDR3nt: TGCGCCAGCAGTGGGATAGCGGGAGGGAACTACAATGAGCAGTTCTTC; CDR3aa: CASSGIAGGNYNEQFF
abundance: -; j_gene: TRBJ1-1; d_gene: -; v_gene: TRBV19; CDR3nt: TGTGCCAGTAGTATCACAGGGGAAGCTTTCTTT; CDR3aa: CASSITGEAFF
abundance: -; j_gene: TRBJ2-7; d_gene: TRBD1; v_gene: TRBV5-1; CDR3nt: TGCGCCAGCAGCTCGCCCGGGACAGTCGGCTACGAGCAGTACTTC; CDR3aa: CASSSPGTVGYEQYF
abundance: once; j_gene: TRBJ1-5; d_gene: -; v_gene: TRBV10-3; CDR3nt: TGTGCCATCAGGCCCGAGGGCAATCAGCCCCAGCATTTT; CDR3aa: CAIRPEGNQPQHF
abundance: -; j_gene: TRBJ1-5; d_gene: -; v_gene: TRBV6-1; CDR3nt: TGTGCCAGCAGTGAACAGGGCTATCAGCCCCAGCATTTT; CDR3aa: CASSEQGYQPQHF
abundance: -; j_gene: TRBJ2-5; d_gene: TRBD1; v_gene: TRBV15; CDR3nt: TGTGCCACCAGCAGAGAGAAACAGGGGTGGGAGACCCAGTACTTC; CDR3aa: CATSREKQGWETQYF
abundance: -; j_gene: TRBJ2-5; d_gene: -; v_gene: TRBV5-1; CDR3nt: TGCGCCAGCAGCAGGGAGCTGGTTCAAGAGACCCAGCACTTC; CDR3aa: CASSRELVQETQHF
abundance: -; j_gene: TRBJ2-5; d_gene: -; v_gene: TRBV11-2; CDR3nt: TGTGCCAGCAGCTCCCGACTATCCGCCCTTCAAGAGACCCAGTACTTC; CDR3aa: CASSSRLSALQETQYF
abundance: medium-sized; j_gene: TRBJ1-6; d_gene: -; v_gene: TRBV14; CDR3nt: TGTGCCAGCAGCTCGCCCGGACCCCTCCACTTT; CDR3aa: CASSSPGPLHF
abundance: -; j_gene: TRBJ2-5; d_gene: -; v_gene: TRBV30; CDR3nt: TGTGCCTGGTCCAGGGTCAGGGGAGAGACCCAGTACTTC; CDR3aa: CAWSRVRGETQYF
abundance: -; j_gene: TRBJ1-2; d_gene: -; v_gene: TRBV5-1; CDR3nt: TGCGCCAGCAGTCTTGACGGGTCCGGCTACACCTTC; CDR3aa: CASSLDGSGYTF
abundance: -; j_gene: TRBJ2-5; d_gene: -; v_gene: TRBV20-1; CDR3nt: TGCAGTGCCGGGGACATAGAGACCCAGTACTTC; CDR3aa: CSAGDIETQYF
abundance: -; j_gene: TRBJ2-7; d_gene: TRBD1; v_gene: TRBV7-2; CDR3nt: TGTGCCAGCGGAACGACAGGGAACTACGAGCAGTACTTC; CDR3aa: CASGTTGNYEQYF
abundance: -; j_gene: TRBJ2-7; d_gene: TRBD2; v_gene: TRBV5-4; CDR3nt: TGTGCCAGCAGCCCGGGACTAGCGGGAGCCTACGAGCAGTACTTC; CDR3aa: CASSPGLAGAYEQYF
abundance: -; j_gene: TRBJ1-2; d_gene: TRBD1; v_gene: TRBV7-2; CDR3nt: TGTGCCAGCAGCTTAGCGAAGGGAACAGGGGTTAAAGTGGACTACACCTTC; CDR3aa: CASSLAKGTGVKVDYTF
abundance: -; j_gene: TRBJ1-1; d_gene: TRBD1; v_gene: TRBV30; CDR3nt: TGTGCCTCCTGGACAGGGAACACTGAAGCTTTCTTT; CDR3aa: CASWTGNTEAFF
abundance: -; j_gene: TRBJ2-3; d_gene: TRBD2; v_gene: TRBV29-1; CDR3nt: TGCAGCGTTATGGGACTAGCGGGAGGATCAGATACGCAGTATTTT; CDR3aa: CSVMGLAGGSDTQYF
abundance: few; j_gene: TRBJ1-5; d_gene: -; v_gene: TRBV4-1; CDR3nt: TGCGCCAGCAGCTTACTTCCTGTTGGCAATCAGCCCCAGCATTTT; CDR3aa: CASSLLPVGNQPQHF
abundance: -; j_gene: TRBJ1-1; d_gene: -; v_gene: TRBV7-9; CDR3nt: TGTGCCAGCAGCTTAGGAGGGGGAAGCACTGAAGCTTTCTTT; CDR3aa: CASSLGGGSTEAFF
abundance: -; j_gene: TRBJ2-3; d_gene: -; v_gene: TRBV29-1; CDR3nt: TGCAGCGTTGAAGATTCGAGAATGACAGATACGCAGTATTTT; CDR3aa: CSVEDSRMTDTQYF
abundance: once; j_gene: TRBJ2-2; d_gene: TRBD2; v_gene: TRBV5-4; CDR3nt: TGTGCCAGCAGCACCGGACTAGCGGGGGACACCGGGGAGCTGTTTTTT; CDR3aa: CASSTGLAGDTGELFF